This T cell receptor beta chain was captured by sequencing in a study of molecular identifiers for immune sequencing clone quantification. Study-level information: Split five ways in replicates, RNA from about 20,000 or 100,000 naive CD8 cells had four portions sequenced.

This clonotype has a count of ten or more. In preparing bulk TCR libraries, previously described methods and listed TCR primers were used. In TCRdb, the PCR reads were re-called with MiXCR into one record per CDR3 protein. This sample has under 600,000 distinct CDR3 sequences, with about 25% found just once. This TCR was sampled from a human donor in good health. Some libraries in this study had Jurkat cell RNA spiked in. The sequencing input was naive CD8+ T cells from blood, with Jurkat cell RNA spiked in. The subset here: FACS-sorted CD8+CD4-CCR7+CD45RA+ naive T cells.

The CDR3 region is CASSPRGSGPSYEQYF. DNA for the CDR3: TGTGCCAGCAGCCCTCGGGGTAGCGGCCCCTCCTACGAGCAGTACTTC. V usage is TRBV5-4 and J usage is TRBJ2-7; D perhaps matches TRBD2 (6 bases). V lost 4 bases and J lost 0, with 17 bases in between. The CDR3 totals 16 residues. From germline, CDR1 is SGHNT and CDR2 YYREEE (reference sequence).